One sample yielded the 9 T cell receptor beta chains listed below, sequenced in a study of T cells after yellow fever vaccination. TCRdb re-derived calls from the 5' RACE reads in MiXCR, one entry per CDR3 protein. This sample has 300,000 to 400,000 distinct CDR3 sequences; roughly 4% occur once, and the top ten carry approximately 24%. The source was PBMCs, collected 5 days after the yellow fever booster vaccination. These receptors all stem from a man younger than 30 who received the YFV17D yellow fever vaccine.

The chain has TRBV20-1 and TRBJ2-5; D call uncertain. Deletions cut 4 bases from V and 2 bases from J, with 8 bases between. The CDR3 spans 12 residues. CDR1 DFQATT and CDR2 SNEGSKA come from the germline V gene (reference sequence). CDR3 nucleotide sequence: TGCAGTGCTATGGTCAGTCAAGAGACCCAGTACTTC. It specifies CSAMVSQETQYF.

This clonotype was counted between two and nine times. This chain uses TRBV4-1 with TRBJ1-1, with D tentatively TRBD1 (6 bases). Trimming left V 0 bases short and J 5 bases short, with 10 bases between. The CDR3 contains 14 residues. From germline, CDR1 is MGHRA and CDR2 YSYEKL. The CDR3 nucleotides read TGCGCCAGCAGCCAAGAGACAGGCCGGACTGAAGCTTTCTTT. Protein: CASSQETGRTEAFF.

This clonotype was observed a handful of times. This chain uses TRBV3-1 with TRBJ1-6; no clear D gene. This CDR3 region has 15 residues. The V end was cut by 0 bases, the J end by 4 bases, with 7 bases between. CDR1 is LGHDT and CDR2 is YNNKEL in the germline V gene (reference sequence). The CDR3 region has the DNA TGTGCCAGCAGCCAAGAGGGCAGATATAATTCACCCCTCCACTTT. Translation gives CASSQEGRYNSPLHF.

This clonotype was seen a few times. The chain recombines TRBV4-3 with TRBJ1-5, with unresolved D. Deletions cut 0 bases from V and 0 bases from J, with 6 bases between. This CDR3 spans 15 amino acids. Germline V gene lookup returns CDR1 LGHNA and CDR2 YSLEER. CDR3 sequence reads: CASSQEPYSNQPQHF. Here the CDR3 DNA reads TGCGCCAGCAGCCAAGAGCCCTATAGCAATCAGCCCCAGCATTTT.

CDR3 amino acids: CASSQGVYEQYV. The CDR3 DNA sequence: TGTGCCAGCAGCCAAGGAGTTTACGAGCAGTACGTC. This rearrangement joins TRBV5-6 to TRBJ2-7, with D unresolved. Trimming cost V 4 bases and J 4 bases, with 9 bases left between them. Per the germline V gene, CDR1 is SGHDT and CDR2 is YYEEEE. The CDR3 is 12 residues long.

The chain uses TRBV4-1 and TRBJ2-1, with 8 bases identical to TRBD2. Germline CDR1 reads MGHRA; CDR2 reads YSYEKL. The V and J ends lost 2 bases and 5 bases, in that order; junction bases with no gene match: 2. The CDR3 consists of 14 residues. Here the CDR3 reads CASSQPGLDNEQFF. DNA for the CDR3: TGCGCCAGCAGCCAACCGGGACTAGACAATGAGCAGTTCTTC.

This clonotype was recorded a few times. V and J are TRBV12-3 or TRBV12-4 and TRBJ1-6; D gene uncertain. V lost 1 base, J lost 18 bases, and 10 bases lay in between. This CDR3 has 11 residues. The CDR3 here is CASSLGLGAHF. In nucleotides, the CDR3 is TGTGCCAGCAGTTTAGGCCTCGGCGCCCACTTT.

This clonotype was observed many times. The chain has TRBV7-9 and TRBJ1-2; a possible D gene is TRBD1 (5 bases). CDR1 is SEHNR, CDR2 FQNEAQ, per germline (reference sequence). This CDR3 spans 13 amino acids. The V end lost 6 bases, the J end lost 1 base, and 9 bases lay between the germline ends. The chain's CDR3 is CASRQGGNYGYTF. The CDR3, as DNA: TGTGCCAGCAGGCAGGGTGGTAACTATGGCTACACCTTC.

This chain uses TRBV12-3 or TRBV12-4 with TRBJ1-5; D may be TRBD1 (6 bases). The CDR3 spans 15 residues. V was shortened by 6 bases and J by 3 bases, with 15 bases between the two germline ends. The CDR3 region is CASRQTGTLNQPQHF. The CDR3 bases are TGTGCCAGCAGACAAACAGGGACCCTCAATCAGCCCCAGCATTTT.